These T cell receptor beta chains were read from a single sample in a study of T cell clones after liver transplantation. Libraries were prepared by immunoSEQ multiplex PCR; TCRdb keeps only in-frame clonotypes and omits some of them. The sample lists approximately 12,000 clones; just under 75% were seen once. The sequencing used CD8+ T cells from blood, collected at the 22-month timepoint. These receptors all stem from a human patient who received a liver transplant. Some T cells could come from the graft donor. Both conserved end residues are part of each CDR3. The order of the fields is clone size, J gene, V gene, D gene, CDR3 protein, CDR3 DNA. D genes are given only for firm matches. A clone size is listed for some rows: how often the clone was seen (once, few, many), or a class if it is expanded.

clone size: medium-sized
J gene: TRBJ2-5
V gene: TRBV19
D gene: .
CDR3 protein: CASSAYRDYQETQYF
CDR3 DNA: TGTGCCAGTAGTGCATACAGGGACTACCAAGAGACCCAGTACTTC

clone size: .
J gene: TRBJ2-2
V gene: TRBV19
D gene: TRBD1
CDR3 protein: CASQGARTGELFF
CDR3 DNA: TGTGCCAGCCAGGGGGCCCGCACCGGGGAGCTGTTTTTT

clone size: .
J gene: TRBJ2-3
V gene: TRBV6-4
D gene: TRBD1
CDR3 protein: CASSDSGQGTDTQYF
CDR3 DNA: TGTGCCAGCAGTGACTCGGGACAGGGCACAGATACGCAGTATTTT

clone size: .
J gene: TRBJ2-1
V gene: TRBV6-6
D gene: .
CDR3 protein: CASSLLGGEHGEQFF
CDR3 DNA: TGTGCCAGCAGCTTATTAGGCGGGGAGCACGGTGAGCAGTTCTTC

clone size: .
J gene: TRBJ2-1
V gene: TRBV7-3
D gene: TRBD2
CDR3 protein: CASSPRLADYNEQFF
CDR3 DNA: TGTGCCAGCAGCCCAAGACTAGCGGACTACAATGAGCAGTTCTTC

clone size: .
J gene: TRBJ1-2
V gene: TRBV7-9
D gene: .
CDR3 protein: CASSSSTNYGYTF
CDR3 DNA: TGTGCCAGCAGCTCCTCGACCAACTATGGCTACACCTTC

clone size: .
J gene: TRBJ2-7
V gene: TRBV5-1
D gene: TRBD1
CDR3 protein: CASTGTGENEQYF
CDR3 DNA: TGCGCCAGTACCGGGACAGGGGAGAACGAGCAGTACTTC

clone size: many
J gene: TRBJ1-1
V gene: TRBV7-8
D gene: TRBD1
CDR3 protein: CASSPRTGDTEAFF
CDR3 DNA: TGTGCCAGCAGCCCCCGGACAGGGGACACTGAAGCTTTCTTT

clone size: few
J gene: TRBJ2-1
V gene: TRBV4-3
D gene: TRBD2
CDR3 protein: CASSQDTPLAGPNEQFF
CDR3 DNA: TGCGCCAGCAGCCAAGATACCCCGCTAGCGGGGCCTAATGAGCAGTTCTTC

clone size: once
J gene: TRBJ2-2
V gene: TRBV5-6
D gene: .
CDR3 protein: CASSPGQNTGELFF
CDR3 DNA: TGTGCCAGCAGCCCGGGACAGAACACCGGGGAGCTGTTTTTT

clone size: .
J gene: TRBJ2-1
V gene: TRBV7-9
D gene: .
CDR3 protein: CASSFIALPEQFF
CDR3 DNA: TGTGCCAGCAGCTTCATAGCACTCCCTGAGCAGTTCTTC